The clone carrying this T cell receptor (beta chain) turned up a few times. Its antigen remains unknown. The germline gives CDR1 SGHRS, CDR2 YFSETQ. J gave up 2 bases and V 4 bases, and 3 bases lay outside the gene matches. There are 15 residues in the CDR3. The data derive from a study of CD8 T cells in ankylosing spondylitis. Study-wide findings and caveats: Those disease-linked clones were CD8+; they were also relatively rare in peripheral blood. Significant enrichment of disease-linked clones was reportedly seen in matched ankylosing spondylitis synovial fluid. For ankylosing spondylitis blood, a TCR beta motif of several highly homologous variants appeared characteristic. Some of the motif variants had earlier been found in reactive arthritis patients' fluid and blood.

Quantitative 5'-RACE with molecular barcodes generated TCR beta libraries. Each CDR3 protein gets one entry after TCRdb re-called the 5' RACE reads with MiXCR. The sample holds almost 400,000 distinct CDR3 sequences; 20% to 25% are singletons and the top ten take 15% to 20%. This clonotype originated in a male donor with ankylosing spondylitis. Sequenced material: blood, either unsorted or a sorted T cell fraction (not recorded which). The J gene is TRBJ2-3, the V gene TRBV5-1; 11 bases are a match to TRBD2. This CDR3 is CASSNSGRDTDTQYF. The DNA for the CDR3 is TGCGCCAGCAGCAATAGCGGGAGGGACACAGATACGCAGTATTTT.